This T cell receptor (beta chain) came from a study of shared clonotypes between healthy human individuals. As for the study in general: Every donor yielded three CD4 naive, three CD4 memory, two CD8 naive and one CD8 memory plate. General study findings and limits: Exclusively blood specimens were collected; tissue repertoires likely differ. Sharing across four donors was highest in naive CD4 (around 5%) and lowest in memory CD8 (about 0.4%). Depth of sequencing was expected to influence donor clonotype sharing.

The repertoire was sequenced with immunoSEQ multiplex PCR; TCRdb's copy has only in-frame clones and lacks some. The data hold around 1.9 million clones, with 93% observed a single time. In the naive CD8 group, cells lacked CD45RO and were positively selected for CCR7, so terminally differentiated effector memory CD45RA+ cells were left out. As for this clone: Its antigen is unknown.

The sequenced sample was naive CD8+ T cells from PBMCs. This clonotype was obtained from a man in his late teens or twenties in good health. Some clones in this sample may be carry-over from other donors' samples.

CDR3 DNA: TGCGCCAGCAGCCAAAGGCTAGCGGAATACAATGAGCAGTTCTTC. Encoded protein: CASSQRLAEYNEQFF. The chain links TRBV4-3 to TRBJ2-1; 7 nucleotides line up with TRBD2. In germline, CDR1 is LGHNA, CDR2 YSLEER. There are 15 residues in the CDR3. J gave up 4 bases and V 2 bases, and 5 bases lay outside the gene matches.